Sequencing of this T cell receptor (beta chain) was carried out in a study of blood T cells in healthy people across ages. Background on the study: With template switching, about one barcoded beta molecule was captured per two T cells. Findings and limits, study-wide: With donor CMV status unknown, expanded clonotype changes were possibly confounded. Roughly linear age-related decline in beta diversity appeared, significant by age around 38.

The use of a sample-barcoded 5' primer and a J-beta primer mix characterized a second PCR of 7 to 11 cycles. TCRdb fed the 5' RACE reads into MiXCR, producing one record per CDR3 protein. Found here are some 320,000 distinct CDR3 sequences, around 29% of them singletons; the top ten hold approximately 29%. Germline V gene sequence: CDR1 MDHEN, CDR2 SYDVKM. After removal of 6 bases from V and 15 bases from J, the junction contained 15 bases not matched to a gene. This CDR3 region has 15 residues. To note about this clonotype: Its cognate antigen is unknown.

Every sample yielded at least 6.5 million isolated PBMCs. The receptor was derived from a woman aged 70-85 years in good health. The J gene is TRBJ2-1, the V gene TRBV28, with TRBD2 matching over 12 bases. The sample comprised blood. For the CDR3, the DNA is TGTGCCAGCAGCACCGGGACTAGCGGGCTCAACATTCCGTTCTTC. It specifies CASSTGTSGLNIPFF.